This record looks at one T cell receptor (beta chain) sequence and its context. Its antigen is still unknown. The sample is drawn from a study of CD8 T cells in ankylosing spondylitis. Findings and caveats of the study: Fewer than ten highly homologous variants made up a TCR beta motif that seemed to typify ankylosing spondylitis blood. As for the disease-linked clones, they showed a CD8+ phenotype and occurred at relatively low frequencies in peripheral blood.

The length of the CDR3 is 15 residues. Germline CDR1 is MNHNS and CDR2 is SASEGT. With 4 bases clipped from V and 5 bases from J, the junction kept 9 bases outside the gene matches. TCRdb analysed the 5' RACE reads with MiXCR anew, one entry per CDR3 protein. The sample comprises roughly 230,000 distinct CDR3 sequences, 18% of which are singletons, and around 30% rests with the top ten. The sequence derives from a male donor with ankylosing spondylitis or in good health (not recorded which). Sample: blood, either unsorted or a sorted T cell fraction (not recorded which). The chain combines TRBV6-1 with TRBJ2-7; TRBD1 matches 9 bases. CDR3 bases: TGTGCCAGCAGTGGTAGACAGGGGGAGATCCACGAGCAGTACTTC. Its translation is CASSGRQGEIHEQYF.